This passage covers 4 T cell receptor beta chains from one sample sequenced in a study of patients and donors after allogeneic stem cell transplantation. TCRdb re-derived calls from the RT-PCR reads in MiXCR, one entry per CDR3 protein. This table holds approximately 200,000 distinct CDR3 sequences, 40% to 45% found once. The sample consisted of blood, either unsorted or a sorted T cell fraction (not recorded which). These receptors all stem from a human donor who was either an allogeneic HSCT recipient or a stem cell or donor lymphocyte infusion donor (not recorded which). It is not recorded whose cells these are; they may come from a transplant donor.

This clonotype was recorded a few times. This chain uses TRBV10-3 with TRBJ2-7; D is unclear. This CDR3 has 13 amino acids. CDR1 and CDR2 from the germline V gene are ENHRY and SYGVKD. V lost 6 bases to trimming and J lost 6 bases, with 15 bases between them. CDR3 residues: CAISGSVSAEQYF. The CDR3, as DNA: TGTGCCATCAGCGGCTCCGTTTCTGCCGAGCAGTACTTC.

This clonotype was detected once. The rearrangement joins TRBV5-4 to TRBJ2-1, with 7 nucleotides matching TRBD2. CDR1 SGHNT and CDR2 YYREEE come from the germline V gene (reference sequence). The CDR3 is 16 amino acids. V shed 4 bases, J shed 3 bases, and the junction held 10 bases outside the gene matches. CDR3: CASSEGGLVGYNEQFF. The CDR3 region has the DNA TGTGCCAGCAGCGAGGGAGGGCTAGTGGGCTACAATGAGCAGTTCTTC. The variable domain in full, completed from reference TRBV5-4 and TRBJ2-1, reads ETGVTQSPTHLIKTRGQQVTLRCSSQSGHNTVSWYQQALGQGPQFIFQYYREEENGRGNFPPRFSGLQFPNYSSELNVNALELDDSALYLCASSEGGLVGYNEQFFGPGTRLTVL.

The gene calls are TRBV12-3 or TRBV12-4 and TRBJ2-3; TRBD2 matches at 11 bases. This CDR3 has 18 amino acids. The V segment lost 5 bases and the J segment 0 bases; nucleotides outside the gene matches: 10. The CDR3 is CASSRRLAGLLSTDTQYF. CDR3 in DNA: TGTGCCAGCAGTCGGCGACTAGCGGGACTGCTTAGCACAGATACGCAGTATTTT.

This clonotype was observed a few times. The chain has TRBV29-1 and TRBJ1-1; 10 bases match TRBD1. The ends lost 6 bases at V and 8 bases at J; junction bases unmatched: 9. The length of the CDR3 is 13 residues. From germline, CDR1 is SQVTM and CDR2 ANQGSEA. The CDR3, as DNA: TGCAGCGTGTTGGGACAGGGGCCCCCCGAAGCTTTCTTT. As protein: CSVLGQGPPEAFF.